The rows below give T cell receptor beta chains drawn from one sample of a study of glioma-infiltrating T cells. TCRdb itself ran the multiplex PCR reads through MiXCR, one entry per CDR3 protein. The sample yields 150,000 to 200,000 distinct CDR3 sequences, around 32% seen once. Sequenced: glioma tissue, nonneoplastic brain tissue, or PBMCs (not recorded which). These receptors were obtained from a human donor with low-grade glioma or glioblastoma, undergoing nonglioma brain surgery, or in good health (not recorded which). Each CDR3 is given with its conserved first and last residue. D genes are given only for firm matches. The size field is filled for only some rows; it gives once, few, many or a size class.

abundance	d_gene	v_gene	j_gene	CDR3aa	CDR3nt
many	.	TRBV7-2	TRBJ2-5	CASSLGGGVETQYF	TGTGCCAGCAGCTTAGGAGGGGGAGTGGAGACCCAGTACTTC
many	TRBD1	TRBV28	TRBJ1-2	CASSLKRDREWINYGYTF	TGTGCCAGCAGTTTAAAGAGGGACAGAGAGTGGATAAACTATGGCTACACCTTC
many	.	TRBV19	TRBJ2-1	CASMRGSLYNEQFF	TGTGCCAGTATGAGGGGAAGCCTTTACAATGAGCAGTTCTTC
many	.	TRBV5-4	TRBJ1-2	CASSYLSGTKTYTF	TGTGCCAGCAGCTATTTATCCGGGACCAAGACGTACACCTTC
many	.	TRBV5-4	TRBJ2-1	CASSLSQGGHEQFF	TGTGCCAGCAGCTTGTCGCAGGGTGGTCATGAGCAGTTCTTC
.	.	TRBV7-2	TRBJ2-6	CASSLDSSAANVLTF	TGTGCCAGCAGCTTAGATAGTTCTGCGGCCAACGTCCTGACTTTC
many	TRBD1	TRBV20-1	TRBJ1-2	CSARGGQGHYGYTF	TGCAGTGCTAGGGGGGGACAGGGTCACTATGGCTACACCTTC
many	.	TRBV20-1	TRBJ2-7	CRGLRRDSYEQYF	TGCAGGGGCCTCAGACGGGACTCCTACGAGCAGTACTTC
many	.	TRBV20-1	TRBJ1-2	CSVGTDGGGYTF	TGCAGTGTCGGGACCGACGGTGGTGGCTACACCTTC
many	.	TRBV18	TRBJ2-1	CASSPPDGPNKQFF	TGTGCCAGCTCACCACCGGACGGCCCGAATAAGCAGTTCTTC
many	.	TRBV12-3/TRBV12-4	TRBJ2-1	CASSLGGGPQFF	TGTGCCAGCAGTTTAGGGGGCGGACCGCAGTTCTTC
many	TRBD1	TRBV28	TRBJ1-2	CASSLTGRVHYGYTF	TGTGCCAGCAGTTTGACAGGGAGGGTTCACTATGGCTACACCTTC
.	.	TRBV4-3	TRBJ2-1	CASSITPPLSVIPYNEQFF	TGCGCCAGCAGCATTACCCCTCCTCTATCGGTAATCCCCTACAATGAGCAGTTCTTC
.	.	TRBV5-4	TRBJ2-7	CASRSQTPDESYEQYF	TGTGCCAGCAGATCTCAAACACCTGATGAATCCTACGAGCAGTACTTC
many	TRBD1	TRBV11-2	TRBJ2-5	CASSRDRQETQYF	TGTGCCAGCAGCCGGGACAGACAAGAGACCCAGTACTTC
.	TRBD2	TRBV20-1	TRBJ2-7	CSARPSGRDSSYEQYF	TGCAGTGCTAGGCCTAGCGGGAGGGACTCGAGTTACGAGCAGTACTTC
many	TRBD1	TRBV6-6	TRBJ2-7	CASSYSRTGGSYEQYF	TGTGCCAGCAGTTACTCGCGGACAGGGGGGTCCTACGAGCAGTACTTC
.	TRBD2	TRBV19	TRBJ2-7	CASSRLAGVHEQYF	TGTGCCAGTAGTCGACTAGCGGGAGTCCACGAGCAGTACTTC
.	.	TRBV7-9	TRBJ2-5	CASSLYQTVGETQYF	TGTGCCAGCAGCTTATATCAGACAGTGGGGGAGACCCAGTACTTC
many	TRBD2	TRBV6-2/TRBV6-3	TRBJ2-5	CASSPSGLAEETQYF	TGTGCCAGCAGTCCCTCCGGACTAGCTGAAGAGACCCAGTACTTC
.	.	TRBV3-1	TRBJ2-7	CASSQDGNRGGEQYF	TGTGCCAGCAGCCAAGATGGAAATAGAGGGGGCGAGCAGTACTTC
.	TRBD1	TRBV19	TRBJ1-4	CASSIQTRTGTGGEKLFF	TGTGCCAGTAGTATCCAAACCCGGACCGGGACAGGGGGAGAAAAACTGTTTTTT
few	TRBD2	TRBV4-1	TRBJ2-2	CASSQGGLAGVGTGELFF	TGCGCCAGCAGCCAAGGGGGACTAGCGGGAGTGGGTACCGGGGAGCTGTTTTTT
many	TRBD2	TRBV28	TRBJ2-7	CASSFPSGSRYEQYF	TGTGCCAGCAGTTTTCCCAGCGGGAGTAGGTACGAGCAGTACTTC
many	.	TRBV4-3	TRBJ2-2	CASSQATAGELFF	TGCGCCAGCAGCCAAGCAACGGCCGGGGAGCTGTTTTTT
few	TRBD2	TRBV7-2	TRBJ2-7	CASSPSPGLPKGGEQYF	TGTGCCAGCAGCCCTAGCCCGGGACTACCCAAAGGCGGGGAGCAGTACTTC
.	.	TRBV19	TRBJ1-3	CASSRDIAGAENTIYF	TGTGCCAGTAGTCGGGACATCGCAGGCGCTGAAAACACCATATATTTT
many	.	TRBV6-5	TRBJ1-1	CASSYSKVLQGGTEAFF	TGTGCCAGCAGTTACTCGAAGGTGTTACAGGGAGGAACTGAAGCTTTCTTT